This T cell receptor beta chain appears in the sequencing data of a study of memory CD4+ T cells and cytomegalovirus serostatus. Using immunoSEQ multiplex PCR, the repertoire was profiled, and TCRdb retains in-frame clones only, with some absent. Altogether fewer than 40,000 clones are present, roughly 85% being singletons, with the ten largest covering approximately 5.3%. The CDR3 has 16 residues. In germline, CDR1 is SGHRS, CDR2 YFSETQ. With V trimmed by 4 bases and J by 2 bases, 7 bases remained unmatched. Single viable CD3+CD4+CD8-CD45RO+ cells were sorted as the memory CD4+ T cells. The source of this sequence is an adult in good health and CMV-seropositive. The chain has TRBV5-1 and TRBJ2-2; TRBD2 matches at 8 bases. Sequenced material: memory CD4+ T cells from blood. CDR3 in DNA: TGCGCCAGCAGCCCCATAGCGGGGTTAAACACCGGGGAGCTGTTTTTT. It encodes CASSPIAGLNTGELFF.